The entry below describes one T cell receptor (beta chain). The data originate from a study of monozygotic twins with inflammatory bowel disease. Staff drew a roughly 2.5 ml blood sample from each donor. From germline, CDR1 is SGHTA and CDR2 FQGNSA. The length of the CDR3 is 14 residues. TCRdb reanalyzed the 5' RACE reads, giving one entry per CDR3 protein sequence and no DNA. The sample's table shows roughly 200,000 distinct CDR3 sequences. This chain connects TRBV7-2 to TRBJ2-5. Sequenced material: blood. The sequence was obtained from a human donor with ulcerative colitis or Crohn's disease, or a healthy co-twin of an affected twin (not recorded which). The CDR3 sequence: CASSLQHTQETQYF.